These 16 T cell receptor beta chains came from one sample sequenced in a study of CD8+CD57+ T cells in acquired aplastic anemia. Patients chosen for sequencing had shown CD8+CD57+ cell expansion by flow cytometry. Profiling of TCR beta VDJ combinations and CDR3 sequences used genomic DNA as template. TCRdb called the reads again in MiXCR, with one record for every CDR3 protein. The sample shows around 180,000 distinct CDR3 sequences, roughly 50% of them seen only once. Sequenced material: sorted CD4+, CD8+, or CD8+CD57+ T cells (not recorded which) from PBMCs. The receptors derive from a human donor with aplastic anemia.

The chain employs TRBV15 and TRBJ1-1; 9 nucleotides line up with TRBD1. V gave up 5 bases and J gave up 0 bases; unmatched junction bases: 10. CDR3 length equals 17 residues. From germline, CDR1 is LNHNV and CDR2 YYDKDF (reference sequence). CDR3 nucleotide sequence: TGTGCCACCAGCGGGCCCGGGACAGGGACTATGAACACTGAAGCTTTCTTT. Encoded protein: CATSGPGTGTMNTEAFF.

This clonotype was picked up a small number of times. The rearrangement links TRBV18 to TRBJ1-1; a weak D match, TRBD1 (5 bases). The CDR3 loop spans 14 amino acids. Germline V gene lookup returns CDR1 KGHSH and CDR2 LQKENI. V was cut by 2 bases and J by 5 bases, with 12 bases left in between. Written as DNA, the CDR3 is TGTGCCAGCTCACCAGGACACGAGGGGACTGAAGCTTTCTTT. It codes for CASSPGHEGTEAFF.

The rearrangement links TRBV30 to TRBJ1-2, with 12 bases aligning to TRBD1. Trimming at V came to 3 bases and at J to 6 bases, leaving 8 bases not matched to a gene. The CDR3 sequence is 15 residues long. The germline V gene has CDR1 GTSNPN and CDR2 SVGIG (reference sequence). Written as DNA, the CDR3 is TGTGCCTGGAGGGGGGGGACAGGGGGCGCGGATGGCTACACCTTC. This translates into CAWRGGTGGADGYTF.

V is TRBV6-1 and J is TRBJ2-3, with a weak D call TRBD1 (6 bases). CDR1 and CDR2 (germline): MNHNS, SASEGT. The CDR3 is 17 residues long. V was trimmed by 1 base and J by 2 bases, leaving 16 bases between them. CDR3 nucleotide sequence: TGTGCCAGCAGTGAAGAGGTGACAGGTGTAAACACAGATACGCAGTATTTT. Amino acids: CASSEEVTGVNTDTQYF.

This clonotype appeared many times. V usage is TRBV20-1 and J usage is TRBJ2-7, with 12 positions matching TRBD2. The CDR3 sequence is 15 residues long. Germline values: CDR1 DFQATT, CDR2 SNEGSKA (reference sequence). V lost 3 bases, J lost 6 bases, and 9 bases stayed unmatched. The CDR3 DNA reads TGCAGTGCTAGCCGGACTAGCGGGGCTATTGGCGAGCAGTACTTC. It translates to CSASRTSGAIGEQYF.

This clonotype was counted ten times or more. The chain carries TRBV10-3 and TRBJ1-3; D uncertain. CDR1 and CDR2 from the germline V gene are ENHRY and SYGVKD. V shed 7 bases and J shed 0 bases, with 13 bases lying between them. The CDR3 consists of 15 residues. CDR3 in DNA: TGTGCCATCAACCCCGGGTTAAACTCTGGAAACACCATATATTTT. This codes for CAINPGLNSGNTIYF.

This clonotype was found many times. In nucleotides, the CDR3 is TGTGCCAGCTCACCACCCACATCCTACGAGCAGTACTTC. Its protein is CASSPPTSYEQYF. The V call is TRBV18, the J call TRBJ2-7; D unresolved. This CDR3 region has 13 residues. CDR1 and CDR2 from the germline V gene are KGHSH and LQKENI. With 0 bases removed from V and 1 base from J, the gap between germline ends came to 4 bases.

The chain recombines TRBV29-1 with TRBJ1-1; D remains unclear. From germline, CDR1 is SQVTM and CDR2 ANQGSEA. Trimming pared 4 bases from V and 0 bases from J, leaving 12 bases between. This CDR3 region has 14 residues. The CDR3 reads CSVVPAILNTEAFF. In nucleotides, the CDR3 is TGCAGCGTTGTCCCAGCTATACTGAACACTGAAGCTTTCTTT.

This clonotype appeared many times. The chain uses TRBV6-6 and TRBJ1-1; TRBD1 might be the D (5 bases). V was clipped by 4 bases and J by 9 bases, with 12 bases between them. The CDR3 sequence is 12 residues long. Germline lookup yields CDR1 MNHNY and CDR2 SVGAGI (reference sequence). This CDR3 reads CASSSTAGKAFF. CDR3 nucleotide sequence: TGTGCCAGCAGTTCAACGGCAGGGAAAGCTTTCTTT.

This clonotype was seen more than once but under ten times. The rearrangement links TRBV10-2 to TRBJ1-2, with TRBD1 identical over 7 bases. Germline lookup yields CDR1 WSHSY and CDR2 SAAADI. The CDR3 has 14 residues. J gave up 1 base and V 6 bases, and 5 bases lay outside the gene matches. The CDR3 DNA reads as TGCGCCAGCAGCAAACAGGGGATTAACTATGGCTACACCTTC. Amino acids: CASSKQGINYGYTF.

V is TRBV24-1 and J is TRBJ1-2; TRBD1 aligns across 7 bases. CDR1 is KGHDR, CDR2 SFDVKD, per germline. The CDR3 is made up of 15 amino acids. V was pared by 4 bases and J by 7 bases, with 11 bases of the junction left unmatched. CDR3 DNA: TGTGCCACCAGTGAACGGGACAGTTGGGCGTCTGGCTACACCTTC. Protein sequence: CATSERDSWASGYTF.

Ten or more counts support this clonotype. The CDR3 bases are TGTGCCAGCAGCTTAGATTCGGGGGGCCCAGATACGCAGTATTTT. Encoded protein: CASSLDSGGPDTQYF. The chain couples TRBV7-9 to TRBJ2-3, with D possibly matching TRBD2 (7 bases). Germline V gene lookup returns CDR1 SEHNR and CDR2 FQNEAQ (reference sequence). This CDR3 has 15 amino acids. Trimming cost V 1 base and J 4 bases, with 12 bases left between them.

Concerning this clonotype: A much larger clone differs from this one at a single base, so this may be a read error. The J gene is TRBJ2-3, the V gene TRBV24-1, with 7 bases fitting TRBD1. The CDR3 contains 15 residues. Germline V gene data show CDR1 as KGHDR and CDR2 as SFDVKD. The CDR3 DNA reads TGTTCCAGCAGCCCCCGGACAGGTCGCACAGATACGCAGTATTTT. Translated, it gives CSSSPRTGRTDTQYF.

The chain joins TRBV27 to TRBJ2-7; tentatively, D is TRBD1 or TRBD2 (5 bases each). V was cut by 5 bases and J by 4 bases, with 15 bases left in between. The CDR3 loop spans 14 amino acids. Per germline, CDR1 MNHEY and CDR2 SMNVEV (reference sequence). Here the CDR3 reads CASSALWDAYEQYF. In DNA form, the CDR3 reads TGTGCCAGCAGTGCCCTCTGGGACGCATACGAGCAGTACTTC.

V usage is TRBV5-6 and J usage is TRBJ2-3; tentatively, D is TRBD2 (5 bases). V was cut by 4 bases and J by 2 bases, with 26 bases left in between. CDR1 is SGHDT and CDR2 is YYEEEE in the germline V gene. The CDR3 sequence is 19 residues long. The DNA for the CDR3 is TGTGCCAGCAGCACACTAGGGATTTCCCTAGGGCATCTCACAGATACGCAGTATTTT. This sequence encodes CASSTLGISLGHLTDTQYF. The full variable domain, in which reference TRBV5-6 and TRBJ2-3 provide the parts outside the CDR3, is DAGVTQSPTHLIKTRGQQVTLRCSPKSGHDTVSWYQQALGQGPQFIFQYYEEEERQRGNFPDRFSGHQFPNYSSELNVNALLLGDSALYLCASSTLGISLGHLTDTQYFGPGTRLTVL.

The rearrangement uses TRBV7-9 and TRBJ2-5; D is unclear. V lost 10 bases to trimming and J lost 2 bases, with 14 bases between them. CDR3 size: 13 residues. Germline CDR1 is SEHNR and CDR2 is FQNEAQ (reference sequence). The CDR3 DNA is TGTGCCATCACCGTTGAAAGGCAAGAGACCCAGTACTTC. It codes for CAITVERQETQYF.